The T cell receptor (beta chain) under discussion was sequenced for a study of Ad26.COV2.S vaccination and SARS-CoV-2 variants. Study-wide background: Intramuscular Ad26.COV2.S doses were given once or twice, 56 days apart. Regarding the study as a whole: The authors reported substantial breadth in spike-specific CD8+ and CD4+ T cell responses after vaccination.

Specified treatment: 15 to 20 received Ad26.COV2.S at low or high dose, single or two shots; about 5 received placebo; per-sample allocation not given. Samples analyzed were those drawn on day 63 after the first vaccine or placebo injection. Donation came from an adult in Boston who was aged 18-55 years. What was given as vaccine was an Ad26 vector encoding Wuhan-strain SARS-CoV-2 spike. Here immunoSEQ multiplex PCR was the method, and the copy in TCRdb shows in-frame clones only, minus some. The sample records around 310,000 clones, around 90% being singletons. The germline gives CDR1 MNHEY, CDR2 SVGAGI. The CDR3 contains 13 residues. Concerning this clone itself: Its antigen is not known. A read error may produce the germline difference seen at one junction end.

The origin of this receptor is a person between 18 and 59 years old who received the Ad26.COV2.S COVID-19 vaccine or a placebo. Here the sequenced sample was peripheral blood, taken in a trial of Ad26.COV2.S vaccine versus placebo. The genes are TRBV6-5 and TRBJ1-1; a possible D gene is TRBD1 (6 bases). The CDR3 sequence is CATSRQASTEAFF. In DNA form, the CDR3 reads TGTGCCACCAGTCGACAGGCCAGCACTGAAGCTTTCTTT.